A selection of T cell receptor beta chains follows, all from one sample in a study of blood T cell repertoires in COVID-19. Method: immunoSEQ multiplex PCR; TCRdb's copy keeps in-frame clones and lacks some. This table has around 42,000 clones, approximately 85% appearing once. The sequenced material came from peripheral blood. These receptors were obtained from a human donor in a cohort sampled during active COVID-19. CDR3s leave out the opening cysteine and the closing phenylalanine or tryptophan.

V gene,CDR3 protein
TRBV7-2,ASSLAGQGTTIY
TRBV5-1,ASSLDRGLTRNYGYT
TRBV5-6,ASSVPTGEKLF
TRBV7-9,ASSVRQGGEKLF
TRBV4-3,ASSPVGARQPQH
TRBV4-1,ASTENTGTFQETQY
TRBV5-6,ASSSRGADTQY
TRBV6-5,ASSPREANYGYT
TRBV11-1,ASSVAQGDSPLH
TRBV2,ASVPRDNAYEQY
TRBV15,ATSRDNVGTIY
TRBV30,AWSRGQVGNQPQH
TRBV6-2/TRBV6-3,ASSYTTGVTEAF
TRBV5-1,ASSYSGVREQY
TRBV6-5,ASSYSTGAFEQY
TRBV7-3,ASSLQGGEQY
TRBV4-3,ASSQDGTRKGHEQF
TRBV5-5,ASSFSQAGGGTDTQY
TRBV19,ASADSTYEQY
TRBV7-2,ASSFLSGASYEQY
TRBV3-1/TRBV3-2,ASSPLGGGGEQY
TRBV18,ASSPYGGGHGNQPQH
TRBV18,ASSPGLSGANVLT
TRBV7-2,ASSPSGAGRTYEQY
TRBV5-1,ASSLATGYEQY
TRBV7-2,ASSPPGWYNEQY
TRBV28,ASSLDGGNEQY
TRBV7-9,ASSPWTDRAYEQY
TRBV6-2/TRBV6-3,ASSYRNQAETQY